This entry features one TCR beta chain sequence. The data were taken from a study of identical twins. Carrying unique molecular identifiers, the cDNA also gained a universal primer site through template switching. Using its own MiXCR run on the 5' RACE reads, TCRdb lists one record per CDR3 protein. The profile covers 470,000 or so distinct CDR3 sequences, with about 24% appearing a single time and 2.9% taken by the ten largest. Germline V gene lookup returns CDR1 MNHEY and CDR2 SMNVEV (reference sequence). Trimming at V came to 5 bases and at J to 4 bases, leaving 9 bases not matched to a gene. The CDR3 length is 16 residues. The sample was also linked to a second study, of T cells expressing NK-cell markers. That study adds: About 6 donors had dominant NKG2C+ clonotypes that comprised about 1.0-7.0% of their CD8+ T cells. HCMV specificity of the expanded NKG2C+ T cell clones was not established.

The receptor was derived from a woman aged 18-30 years in good health. The J gene is TRBJ2-2, the V gene TRBV27; 8 bases fit TRBD1. The sequenced sample was CD4+ T cells sorted from blood. The CDR3 loop is CASSQRQGIFTGELFF. The DNA for the CDR3 is TGTGCCAGCAGTCAGAGACAGGGGATCTTCACCGGGGAGCTGTTTTTT.